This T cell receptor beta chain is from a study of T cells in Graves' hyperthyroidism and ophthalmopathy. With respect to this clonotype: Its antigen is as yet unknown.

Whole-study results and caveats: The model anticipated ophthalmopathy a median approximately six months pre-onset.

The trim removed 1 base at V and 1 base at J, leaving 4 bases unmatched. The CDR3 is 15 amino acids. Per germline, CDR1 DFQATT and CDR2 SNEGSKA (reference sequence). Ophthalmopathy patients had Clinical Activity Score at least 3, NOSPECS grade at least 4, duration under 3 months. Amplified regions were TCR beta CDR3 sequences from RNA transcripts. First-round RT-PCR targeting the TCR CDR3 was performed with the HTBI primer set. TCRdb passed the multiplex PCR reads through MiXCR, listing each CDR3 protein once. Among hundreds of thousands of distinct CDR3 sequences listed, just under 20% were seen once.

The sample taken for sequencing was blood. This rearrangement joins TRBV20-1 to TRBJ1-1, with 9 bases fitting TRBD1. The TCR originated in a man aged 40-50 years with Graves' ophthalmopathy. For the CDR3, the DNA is TGCAGTGCTAGAGCTGGGACAGGGACGAACACTGAAGCTTTCTTT. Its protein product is CSARAGTGTNTEAFF.